A selection of T cell receptor beta chains follows, all from one sample in a study of T-cell reconstitution after alpha-beta-depleted transplantation in children. One entry per CDR3 protein results from TCRdb running MiXCR on the PCR reads. The data contain fewer than 350,000 distinct CDR3 sequences, 10% of them seen just once; the ten biggest clones take up less than 8%. Sequencing used PBMCs, obtained before TCRalphabeta/CD19-depleted stem cell transplant. The source of these receptors is a boy less than two years old with acute myeloid leukemia, due to receive a stem cell transplant. The CDR3 runs from the conserved cysteine through the conserved F or W. Fields, in order: V gene, clone size, D gene, J gene, CDR3 protein, CDR3 DNA. A D gene is named only where the DNA matches it firmly. A clone size is listed for some rows: how often the clone was seen (once, few, many), or a class if it is expanded.

v_gene: TRBV29-1
abundance: few
d_gene: -
j_gene: TRBJ2-2
CDR3aa: CSVERMGAGELFF
CDR3nt: TGCAGCGTTGAAAGGATGGGGGCCGGGGAGCTGTTTTTT

v_gene: TRBV9
abundance: -
d_gene: TRBD2
j_gene: TRBJ2-1
CDR3aa: CASSRRGLAGGSSYNEQFF
CDR3nt: TGTGCCAGCAGCCGTAGGGGACTAGCGGGAGGAAGCTCCTACAATGAGCAGTTCTTC

v_gene: TRBV6-2/TRBV6-3
abundance: many
d_gene: TRBD2
j_gene: TRBJ2-5
CDR3aa: CASSYPTSGRETQYF
CDR3nt: TGTGCCAGCAGTTACCCGACTAGCGGGCGGGAGACCCAGTACTTC

v_gene: TRBV24-1
abundance: many
d_gene: -
j_gene: TRBJ2-7
CDR3aa: CATSQGNEQYF
CDR3nt: TGTGCCACCAGCCAGGGGAACGAGCAGTACTTC

v_gene: TRBV24-1
abundance: many
d_gene: -
j_gene: TRBJ2-7
CDR3aa: CATSDLVNEQYF
CDR3nt: TGTGCCACCAGTGATTTGGTGAACGAGCAGTACTTC

v_gene: TRBV7-6
abundance: many
d_gene: -
j_gene: TRBJ1-5
CDR3aa: CASSLAGISQPQHF
CDR3nt: TGTGCCAGCAGCTTAGCAGGTATCAGTCAGCCCCAGCATTTT

v_gene: TRBV20-1
abundance: many
d_gene: -
j_gene: TRBJ2-7
CDR3aa: CSASGRDSYEQYF
CDR3nt: TGCAGTGCTAGTGGCCGGGACTCTTACGAGCAGTACTTC

v_gene: TRBV20-1
abundance: -
d_gene: TRBD2
j_gene: TRBJ2-3
CDR3aa: CSTKRAGGLTDTQYF
CDR3nt: TGCAGTACCAAAAGGGCGGGGGGCCTCACAGATACGCAGTATTTT

v_gene: TRBV5-1
abundance: many
d_gene: TRBD1
j_gene: TRBJ2-3
CDR3aa: CASSLVTGGRDTQYF
CDR3nt: TGCGCCAGCAGCTTGGTGACAGGGGGAAGGGATACGCAGTATTTT

v_gene: TRBV29-1
abundance: many
d_gene: TRBD1
j_gene: TRBJ1-1
CDR3aa: CSGGTGGPEAFF
CDR3nt: TGCAGCGGGGGGACAGGCGGGCCTGAAGCTTTCTTT

v_gene: TRBV24-1
abundance: many
d_gene: TRBD2
j_gene: TRBJ2-1
CDR3aa: CATGLPTSGDNEQFF
CDR3nt: TGTGCCACCGGACTTCCGACTAGCGGGGACAATGAGCAGTTCTTC

v_gene: TRBV7-8
abundance: many
d_gene: -
j_gene: TRBJ2-5
CDR3aa: CASSQGPQETQYF
CDR3nt: TGTGCCAGCAGCCAGGGTCCTCAAGAGACCCAGTACTTC

v_gene: TRBV20-1
abundance: many
d_gene: -
j_gene: TRBJ2-6
CDR3aa: CSALNGGGRPGANVLTF
CDR3nt: TGCAGTGCCCTAAACGGGGGCGGGCGGCCTGGGGCCAACGTCCTGACTTTC

v_gene: TRBV5-1
abundance: many
d_gene: -
j_gene: TRBJ2-3
CDR3aa: CASSLRDTDTQYF
CDR3nt: TGCGCCAGCAGCTTGCGGGACACAGATACGCAGTATTTT

v_gene: TRBV7-3
abundance: many
d_gene: -
j_gene: TRBJ2-1
CDR3aa: CASSLVGTIYNEQFF
CDR3nt: TGTGCCAGCAGCTTAGTCGGGACAATCTACAATGAGCAGTTCTTC

v_gene: TRBV4-3
abundance: many
d_gene: TRBD2
j_gene: TRBJ2-2
CDR3aa: CASSQDGRGTGELFF
CDR3nt: TGCGCCAGCAGCCAAGACGGGAGGGGGACCGGGGAGCTGTTTTTT

v_gene: TRBV29-1
abundance: many
d_gene: -
j_gene: TRBJ2-1
CDR3aa: CSGPLGGRGNEQFF
CDR3nt: TGCAGCGGACCCCTAGGGGGTCGGGGCAATGAGCAGTTCTTC

v_gene: TRBV6-5
abundance: few
d_gene: -
j_gene: TRBJ1-2
CDR3aa: CASSSTGLVYGYTF
CDR3nt: TGTGCCAGCAGTTCTACAGGGTTGGTCTATGGCTACACCTTC

v_gene: TRBV3-1
abundance: many
d_gene: TRBD1
j_gene: TRBJ2-7
CDR3aa: CASSQGGGYEQYF
CDR3nt: TGTGCCAGCAGCCAAGGAGGGGGCTACGAGCAGTATTTC

v_gene: TRBV12-3/TRBV12-4
abundance: many
d_gene: TRBD1
j_gene: TRBJ1-2
CDR3aa: CASSLRDRGYGYTF
CDR3nt: TGTGCCAGCAGTTTACGGGACAGGGGCTATGGCTACACCTTC

v_gene: TRBV7-9
abundance: many
d_gene: -
j_gene: TRBJ2-5
CDR3aa: CASSLVRSKETQYF
CDR3nt: TGTGCCAGCAGCCTAGTTCGGTCCAAAGAGACCCAGTACTTC

v_gene: TRBV20-1
abundance: -
d_gene: -
j_gene: TRBJ2-2
CDR3aa: CSAPDTNTGELFF
CDR3nt: TGCAGTGCCCCCGATACCAACACCGGGGAGCTGTTTTTT

v_gene: TRBV7-2
abundance: -
d_gene: TRBD2
j_gene: TRBJ2-2
CDR3aa: CASSLALAGVGELFF
CDR3nt: TGTGCCAGCAGCTTAGCTCTAGCGGGAGTAGGGGAGCTGTTTTTT

v_gene: TRBV4-3
abundance: many
d_gene: TRBD2
j_gene: TRBJ2-7
CDR3aa: CASSQERRLAVNYEQYF
CDR3nt: TGCGCCAGCAGCCAAGAACGTCGACTAGCGGTGAACTACGAGCAGTACTTC

v_gene: TRBV27
abundance: many
d_gene: TRBD2
j_gene: TRBJ2-1
CDR3aa: CASSPRTSGGSEQFF
CDR3nt: TGTGCCAGCAGTCCGCGGACTAGCGGGGGTAGCGAGCAGTTCTTC

v_gene: TRBV29-1
abundance: few
d_gene: TRBD2
j_gene: TRBJ2-1
CDR3aa: CSVLPTSGGEQFF
CDR3nt: TGCAGCGTTCTTCCCACTAGCGGTGGTGAGCAGTTCTTC

v_gene: TRBV28
abundance: few
d_gene: -
j_gene: TRBJ1-4
CDR3aa: CASSSAVYYEKLFF
CDR3nt: TGTGCCAGCAGTTCGGCAGTTTATTATGAAAAACTGTTTTTT

v_gene: TRBV7-6
abundance: many
d_gene: -
j_gene: TRBJ2-2
CDR3aa: CASSPPLSANTGELFF
CDR3nt: TGTGCCAGCAGCCCTCCCCTATCCGCGAACACCGGGGAGCTGTTTTTT

v_gene: TRBV6-1
abundance: many
d_gene: -
j_gene: TRBJ2-5
CDR3aa: CATSRGRRQETQYF
CDR3nt: TGTGCCACCTCGAGAGGGAGGCGCCAAGAGACCCAGTACTTC

v_gene: TRBV28
abundance: many
d_gene: TRBD1
j_gene: TRBJ2-7
CDR3aa: CASSPIRDRGGEQYF
CDR3nt: TGTGCCAGCAGCCCGATCCGGGACAGGGGGGGGGAGCAGTACTTC

v_gene: TRBV19
abundance: few
d_gene: -
j_gene: TRBJ2-1
CDR3aa: CASTLRGGDYNEQFF
CDR3nt: TGTGCCAGTACCCTCAGGGGGGGGGACTACAATGAGCAGTTCTTC

v_gene: TRBV29-1
abundance: many
d_gene: -
j_gene: TRBJ2-3
CDR3aa: CSVGDSTDTQYF
CDR3nt: TGCAGCGTTGGGGACAGCACAGATACGCAGTATTTT

v_gene: TRBV7-3
abundance: many
d_gene: TRBD2
j_gene: TRBJ2-1
CDR3aa: CASSLMPGGPSDEQFF
CDR3nt: TGTGCCAGCAGCTTAATGCCGGGAGGGCCCTCGGATGAGCAGTTCTTC

v_gene: TRBV6-5
abundance: many
d_gene: TRBD2
j_gene: TRBJ2-1
CDR3aa: CASSRPWTSMRNEQFF
CDR3nt: TGTGCCAGCAGCCGACCCTGGACTAGCATGAGGAATGAGCAGTTCTTC

v_gene: TRBV9
abundance: many
d_gene: TRBD2
j_gene: TRBJ2-3
CDR3aa: CASSVDSGSHTQYF
CDR3nt: TGTGCCAGCAGCGTCGATAGCGGGAGCCATACGCAGTATTTT

v_gene: TRBV20-1
abundance: few
d_gene: -
j_gene: TRBJ2-5
CDR3aa: CSVGGSGGETQYF
CDR3nt: TGCAGTGTTGGTGGGAGCGGAGGGGAGACCCAGTACTTC

v_gene: TRBV28
abundance: -
d_gene: TRBD1
j_gene: TRBJ2-7
CDR3aa: CASSLWDSQYEQYF
CDR3nt: TGTGCCAGCAGTCTCTGGGACAGCCAATACGAGCAGTACTTC